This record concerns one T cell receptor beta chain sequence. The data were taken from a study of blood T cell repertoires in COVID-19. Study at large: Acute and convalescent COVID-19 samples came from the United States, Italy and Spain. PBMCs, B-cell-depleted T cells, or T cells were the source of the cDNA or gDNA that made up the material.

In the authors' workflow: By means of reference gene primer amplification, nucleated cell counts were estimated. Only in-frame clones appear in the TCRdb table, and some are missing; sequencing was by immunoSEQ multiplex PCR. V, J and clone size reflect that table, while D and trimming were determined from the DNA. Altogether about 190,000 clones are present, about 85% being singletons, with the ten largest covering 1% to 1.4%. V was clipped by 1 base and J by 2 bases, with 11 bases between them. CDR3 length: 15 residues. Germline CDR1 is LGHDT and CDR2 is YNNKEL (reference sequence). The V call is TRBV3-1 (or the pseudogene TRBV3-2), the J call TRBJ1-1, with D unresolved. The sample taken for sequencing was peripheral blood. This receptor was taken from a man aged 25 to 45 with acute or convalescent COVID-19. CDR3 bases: TGTGCCAGCAGCCAAGCCCTCCTACTTAACACTGAAGCTTTCTTT. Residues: CASSQALLLNTEAFF.